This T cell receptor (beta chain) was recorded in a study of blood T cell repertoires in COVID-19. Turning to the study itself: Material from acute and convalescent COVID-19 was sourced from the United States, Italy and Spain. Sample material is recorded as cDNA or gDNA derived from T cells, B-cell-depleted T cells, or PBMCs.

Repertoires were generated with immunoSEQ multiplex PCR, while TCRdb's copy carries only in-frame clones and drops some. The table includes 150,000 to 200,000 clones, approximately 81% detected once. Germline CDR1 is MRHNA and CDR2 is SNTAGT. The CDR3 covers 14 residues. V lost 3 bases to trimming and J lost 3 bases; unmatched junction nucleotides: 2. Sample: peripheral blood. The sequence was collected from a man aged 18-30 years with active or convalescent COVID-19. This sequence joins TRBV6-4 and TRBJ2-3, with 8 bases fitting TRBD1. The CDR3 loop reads CASSEQGGTDTQYF. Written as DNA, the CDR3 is TGTGCCAGCAGTGAACAGGGGGGAACAGATACGCAGTATTTT.